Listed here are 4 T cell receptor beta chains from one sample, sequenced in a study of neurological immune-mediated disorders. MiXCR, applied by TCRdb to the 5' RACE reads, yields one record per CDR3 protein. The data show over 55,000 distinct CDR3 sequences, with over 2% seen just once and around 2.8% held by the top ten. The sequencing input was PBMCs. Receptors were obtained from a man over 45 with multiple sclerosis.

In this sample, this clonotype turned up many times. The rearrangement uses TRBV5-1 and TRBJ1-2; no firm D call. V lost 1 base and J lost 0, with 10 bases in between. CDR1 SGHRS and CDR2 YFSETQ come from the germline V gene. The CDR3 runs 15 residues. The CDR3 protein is CASSLYRPTNYGYTF. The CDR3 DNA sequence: TGCGCCAGCAGCTTGTATAGGCCAACTAACTATGGCTACACCTTC.

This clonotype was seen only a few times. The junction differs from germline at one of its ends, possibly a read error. CDR3 loop: CASSLVGSDNEQLF. DNA for the CDR3: TGCGCCAGCAGCTTAGTGGGCTCGGACAATGAGCAGTTGTTC. The chain uses TRBV5-1 and TRBJ2-1; D might be TRBD1 (5 bases). CDR3 length: 14 residues. Germline values: CDR1 SGHRS, CDR2 YFSETQ.

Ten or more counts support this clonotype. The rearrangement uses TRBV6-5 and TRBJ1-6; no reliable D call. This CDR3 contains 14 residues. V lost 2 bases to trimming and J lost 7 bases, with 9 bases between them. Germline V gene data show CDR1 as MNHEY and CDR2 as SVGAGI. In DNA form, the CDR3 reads TGTGCCAGCAGTTACAAGGGCGGGAATTCACCCCTCCACTTT. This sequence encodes CASSYKGGNSPLHF.

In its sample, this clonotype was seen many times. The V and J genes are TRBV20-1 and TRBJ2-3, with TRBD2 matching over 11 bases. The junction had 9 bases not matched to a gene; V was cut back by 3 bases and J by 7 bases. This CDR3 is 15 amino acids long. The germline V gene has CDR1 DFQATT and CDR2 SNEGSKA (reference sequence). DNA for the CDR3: TGCAGTGCTAGCCCACTAGCGGGAGACCTTAATACGCAGTATTTT. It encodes CSASPLAGDLNTQYF.